This is a list of T cell receptor beta chains from one sample in a study of cytomegalovirus exposure and HLA in healthy donors. Sequenced by immunoSEQ multiplex PCR; TCRdb stores in-frame clones only, minus some. This table has about 240,000 clones, around 87% appearing once. The material sequenced was PBMCs. These receptors originate from a man aged 18 to 29 in good health and CMV-seronegative. Both conserved end residues are part of each CDR3. Fields, in order: J gene, D gene, V gene, clone size, CDR3 protein, CDR3 DNA. The D gene is left open where the match is weak. The size field is filled for only some rows; it gives once, few, many or a size class.

>TRBJ2-1|TRBD2|TRBV5-1|.
CASSFSGRGNYNEQFF
TGCGCCAGCAGCTTTAGCGGGAGAGGCAACTACAATGAGCAGTTCTTC
>TRBJ2-7|TRBD2|TRBV28|.
CASSLNELGAGERSYEQYF
TGTGCCAGCAGTTTAAACGAGCTCGGGGCGGGAGAGCGCTCCTACGAGCAGTACTTC
>TRBJ1-5|TRBD1|TRBV5-4|.
CASSADRVNQPQHF
TGTGCCAGCAGCGCGGACAGGGTGAATCAGCCCCAGCATTTT
>TRBJ2-3|TRBD2|TRBV7-8|.
CASSLPLAGVTDTQYF
TGTGCCAGCAGCCTACCACTAGCGGGGGTCACAGATACGCAGTATTTT
>TRBJ2-2|.|TRBV5-1|.
CASSLSAGSNTGELFF
TGCGCCAGCAGCTTGTCGGCGGGCTCGAACACCGGGGAGCTGTTTTTT
>TRBJ1-2|.|TRBV4-3|.
CASSQAEGSLYGYTF
TGCGCCAGCAGCCAAGCAGAGGGCAGCCTCTATGGCTACACCTTC
>TRBJ1-6|.|TRBV6-1|.
CASSVTAGSPLHF
TGTGCCAGCAGTGTGACAGCAGGGTCACCCCTCCACTTT
>TRBJ2-3|.|TRBV19|.
CASSKGQSTDTQYF
TGTGCCAGTAGTAAAGGACAGAGCACAGATACGCAGTATTTT
>TRBJ2-7|.|TRBV12-5|few
CASGFGTAYEQYF
TGTGCTAGTGGTTTTGGGACTGCCTACGAGCAGTACTTC
>TRBJ2-1|.|TRBV6-5|.
CASSGPDEQFF
TGTGCCAGCAGTGGCCCCGATGAGCAGTTCTTC
>TRBJ2-3|.|TRBV4-3|.
CASSHEMRSALYAVATDTQYF
TGCGCCAGCAGCCACGAAATGCGATCGGCGTTATACGCGGTAGCAACAGATACGCAGTATTTT
>TRBJ1-2|.|TRBV21-1|few
CASTQYRENQYGYTF
TGTGCCAGCACCCAATACAGGGAGAATCAGTATGGCTACACCTTC
>TRBJ2-3|.|TRBV4-1|.
CASSPLAKPFTDTQYF
TGCGCCAGCAGCCCACTCGCCAAGCCTTTCACAGATACGCAGTATTTT